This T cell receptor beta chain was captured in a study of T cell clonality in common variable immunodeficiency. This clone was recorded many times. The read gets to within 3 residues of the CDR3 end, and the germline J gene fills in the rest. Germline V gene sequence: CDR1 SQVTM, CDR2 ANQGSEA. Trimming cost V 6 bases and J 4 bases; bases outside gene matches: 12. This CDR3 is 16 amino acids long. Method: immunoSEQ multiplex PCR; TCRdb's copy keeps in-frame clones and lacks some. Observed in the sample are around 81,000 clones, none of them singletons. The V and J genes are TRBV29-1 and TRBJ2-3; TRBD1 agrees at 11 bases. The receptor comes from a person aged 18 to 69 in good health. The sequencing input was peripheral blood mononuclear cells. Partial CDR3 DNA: TGCAGCGTCCGACCCGGGACAGGGGGTATGGCAGATACG. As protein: CSVRPGTGGMADT. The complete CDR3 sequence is CSVRPGTGGMADTQYF.